This T cell receptor beta chain was sequenced during a study of blood T cell repertoires in COVID-19. The V gene lost 5 bases and the J gene lost 0 bases, with 11 bases spanning the gap. This CDR3 is 14 amino acids long. CDR1 is SGHVS, CDR2 FQNEAQ, per germline. Libraries were prepared by immunoSEQ multiplex PCR; TCRdb keeps only in-frame clonotypes and omits some of them. The data contain a few hundred thousand clones, about 89% of them singletons. The material sequenced was peripheral blood. This sequence joins TRBV7-8 and TRBJ2-7; D uncertain. The clonotype was recovered from a woman aged 25-40 years with COVID-19, enrolled during active disease. CDR3 coding DNA: TGTGCCAGCAGCGTCCAGGCTTTCTCCTACGAGCAGTACTTC. Translation: CASSVQAFSYEQYF.